Below, 22 T cell receptor beta chains from the same sample are listed, as sequenced in a study of blood T cell repertoires in COVID-19. Assay: immunoSEQ multiplex PCR; the TCRdb copy retains only in-frame clones and omits some. The table lists around 160,000 clones, about 82% of them singletons. Sequenced input: peripheral blood. The source of these receptors is a middle-aged woman with active or convalescent COVID-19.

This chain joins TRBV30 and TRBJ1-1; D not certain. The CDR3 consists of 12 residues. Trimming took 0 bases from V and 2 from J, leaving 4 bases between them. CDR1 is GTSNPN and CDR2 is SVGIG in the germline V gene (reference sequence). The CDR3 nucleotides read TGTGCCTGGAGTGTACACAACACTGAAGCTTTCTTT. This encodes CAWSVHNTEAFF.

The chain carries TRBV27 and TRBJ1-1; 8 nucleotides match TRBD1. With 6 bases clipped from V and 0 bases from J, the junction kept 6 bases outside the gene matches. This CDR3 is 15 amino acids long. Germline assignment: CDR1 MNHEY and CDR2 SMNVEV (reference sequence). This CDR3 is CASSIDRGLNTEAFF. CDR3 sequence (DNA): TGTGCCAGCAGCATAGACAGGGGACTGAACACTGAAGCTTTCTTT.

The gene calls are TRBV7-2 and TRBJ1-1; 7 nucleotides agree with TRBD1. This CDR3 region has 14 residues. Unmatched junction bases numbered 6, after V lost 5 bases and J lost 3 bases. Germline CDR1 reads SGHTA; CDR2 reads FQGNSA. CDR3 in amino acids: CASSHRGTDTEAFF. The CDR3 DNA reads as TGTGCCAGCAGCCACAGGGGAACGGACACTGAAGCTTTCTTT.

The rearrangement links TRBV7-8 to TRBJ1-4; no clear D gene. The CDR3 runs to 15 residues. Germline loops: CDR1 SGHVS, CDR2 FQNEAQ. V gave up 5 bases and J gave up 0 bases, with 10 bases separating them. CDR3 nucleotide sequence: TGTGCCAGCAGCCCCTACAGAGCAACTAATGAAAAACTGTTTTTT. This encodes CASSPYRATNEKLFF.

The sample holds a few counts of this clone. The chain is built from TRBV4-3 and TRBJ2-1; D may be TRBD2 (6 bases). Germline V gene lookup returns CDR1 LGHNA and CDR2 YSLEER. V lost 3 bases to trimming and J lost 10 bases, with 22 bases between them. The CDR3 is made up of 16 amino acids. The CDR3 spells CASSQPGDLAGSEQFF. The CDR3 region has the DNA TGCGCCAGCAGCCAGCCGGGGGACCTCGCGGGATCCGAGCAGTTCTTC.

The chain couples TRBV6-1 to TRBJ1-3, with 10 bases identical to TRBD1. The V gene end was trimmed by 6 bases and the J gene end by 4 bases; junction bases not matched to a gene: 9. CDR3 length equals 16 residues. The germline V gene encodes CDR1 MNHNS and CDR2 SASEGT. The CDR3 sequence: CASREPGQGSGNTIYF. CDR3 DNA sequence: TGTGCCAGCAGGGAACCGGGACAGGGGTCCGGAAACACCATATATTTT.

The chain employs TRBV7-2 and TRBJ1-2; no reliable D call. Germline values: CDR1 SGHTA, CDR2 FQGNSA. Trimming removed 1 base at V and 5 bases at J, with 14 bases between. The CDR3 extends over 15 amino acids. CDR3 in amino acids: CASSLGWEFGYGYTF. The CDR3 region has the DNA TGTGCCAGCAGCTTAGGGTGGGAGTTTGGATATGGCTACACCTTC.

This clone was observed once. The chain carries TRBV7-9 and TRBJ1-1, with a tentative D call TRBD1 (5 bases). This CDR3 region has 16 residues. V was shortened by 5 bases and J by 5 bases, with 21 bases between the two germline ends. Per germline, CDR1 SEHNR and CDR2 FQNEAQ (reference sequence). The CDR3 region is CASSPRVFLGGTEAFF. The CDR3 DNA sequence: TGTGCCAGCAGCCCACGAGTATTCTTGGGGGGGACTGAAGCTTTCTTT.

In this sample, this clone turned up once. This chain links TRBV5-5 with TRBJ2-6, with 8 bases fitting TRBD1. V gave up 3 bases and J gave up 4 bases; unmatched junction bases: 6. This CDR3 is built from 16 residues. Germline CDR1 is SGHKS and CDR2 is YYEKEE (reference sequence). CDR3 bases: TGTGCCAGCAGCTCCGGGACAGGTCCCGGGGCCAACGTCCTGACTTTC. Residues: CASSSGTGPGANVLTF. Combining the CDR3 with reference TRBV5-5 and TRBJ2-6 gives the whole variable domain DAGVTQSPTHLIKTRGQQVTLRCSPISGHKSVSWYQQVLGQGPQFIFQYYEKEERGRGNFPDRFSARQFPNYSSELNVNALLLGDSALYLCASSSGTGPGANVLTFGAGSRLTVL.

The J gene is TRBJ1-3, the V gene TRBV27; D is unresolved. Germline CDR1 reads MNHEY; CDR2 reads SMNVEV (reference sequence). This CDR3 has 16 amino acids. V gave up 6 bases and J gave up 3 bases, with 18 bases separating them. The CDR3 reads CASSPYRTGGGNTIYF. The CDR3 DNA follows: TGTGCCAGCAGCCCTTACAGAACGGGAGGTGGAAACACCATATATTTT.

The rearrangement uses TRBV18 and TRBJ1-6; D gene unclear. Per the germline V gene, CDR1 is KGHSH and CDR2 is LQKENI. Trimming stripped 1 base from V and 0 bases from J, with 10 bases between. This CDR3 comprises 17 residues. As DNA, the CDR3 is TGTGCCAGCTCACCACAGCCGGGAATCTCCTATAATTCACCCCTCCACTTT. This gives the protein CASSPQPGISYNSPLHF.

V gene TRBV2 combines with J gene TRBJ2-2, with TRBD1 identical over 7 bases. The CDR3 runs to 16 residues. Germline V gene lookup returns CDR1 SNHLY and CDR2 FYNNEI. Trimming at V came to 6 bases and at J to 2 bases, leaving 9 bases not matched to a gene. The CDR3 here is CASRLRTGTNTGELFF. As DNA, the CDR3 is TGTGCCAGCAGGCTCCGGACAGGAACCAACACCGGGGAGCTGTTTTTT.

The chain recombines TRBV30 with TRBJ1-2; no reliable D call. Germline-derived CDR1 and CDR2 are GTSNPN and SVGIG (reference sequence). This CDR3 comprises 14 residues. Trimming pared 0 bases from V and 1 base from J, leaving 9 bases between. The CDR3 here is CAWSVRAGNYGYTF. For the CDR3, the DNA is TGTGCCTGGAGTGTACGGGCGGGTAACTATGGCTACACCTTC.

Turning to this clone: Its ends do not fully match the called genes, so a read error is possible. V usage is TRBV9 and J usage is TRBJ1-4, with a possible D match to TRBD1 (5 bases). This CDR3 is 15 amino acids long. Germline V gene sequence: CDR1 SGDLS, CDR2 YYNGEE. The CDR3 coding sequence is TGTGCCCGCAGCGTGGGGGGGGATGGTAATGAAAAACTGTTTTTT. Amino acid sequence: CARSVGGDGNEKLFF.

J is TRBJ1-2 and V is TRBV5-1; 7 bases are shared with TRBD1. Germline CDR1 SGHRS, CDR2 YFSETQ. The CDR3 is 14 amino acids. J was trimmed by 4 bases and V by 4 bases; bases with no gene match: 7. CDR3 DNA sequence: TGCGCCAGCAGCCCGGGACAGATATCCTATGGCTACACCTTC. Residues: CASSPGQISYGYTF.

V is TRBV29-1 and J is TRBJ1-1; 7 nucleotides agree with TRBD1. The V and J ends lost 5 bases and 1 base, in that order; junction bases with no gene match: 7. Per the germline V gene, CDR1 is SQVTM and CDR2 is ANQGSEA. The CDR3 has 14 residues. The CDR3 sequence is CSVPGGLGNTEAFF. DNA for the CDR3: TGCAGCGTTCCAGGGGGGTTAGGGAACACTGAAGCTTTCTTT.

The chain couples TRBV12-3 or TRBV12-4 to TRBJ1-2; D remains ambiguous. V shed 3 bases and J shed 8 bases, with 10 bases lying between them. The CDR3 has 12 amino acids. CDR3 nucleotides: TGTGCCAGCAGTTTTTCAAGCGGGGGCTACACCTTC. Translation: CASSFSSGGYTF.

In this sample, this clone turned up a few times. V is TRBV3-1 (or the pseudogene TRBV3-2) and J is TRBJ2-6, with unresolved D. V gave up 0 bases and J gave up 0 bases, with 15 bases separating them. The CDR3 is 19 amino acids. Germline V lookup: CDR1 LGHDT, CDR2 YNNKEL (reference sequence). The DNA for the CDR3 is TGTGCCAGCAGCCAAGATGGTGGTACCCTGAGCTCTGGGGCCAACGTCCTGACTTTC. It specifies CASSQDGGTLSSGANVLTF.

This clone was found once. As DNA, the CDR3 is TGTGCCAGCAGTTCGGGACTAGCGGAGAATGAGCAGTTCTTC. It translates to CASSSGLAENEQFF. This chain joins TRBV6-2 or TRBV6-3 and TRBJ2-1, with 11 bases matching TRBD2. This CDR3 comprises 14 residues. V lost 4 bases and J lost 7; bases outside the gene matches: 3. Germline V gene lookup returns CDR1 MNHEY and CDR2 SVGEGT.

The chain carries TRBV28 and TRBJ2-7, with a possible D match to TRBD1 (6 bases). CDR3 length: 15 residues. From germline, CDR1 is MDHEN and CDR2 SYDVKM. V lost 5 bases to trimming and J lost 0 bases, with 14 bases between them. CDR3 residues: CASSARGPLSYEQYF. The CDR3 nucleotides read TGTGCCAGCAGTGCCAGGGGCCCACTCTCCTACGAGCAGTACTTC.

This sequence joins TRBV10-1 and TRBJ2-1; D gene uncertain. This CDR3 has 13 amino acids. CDR1 is WNHNN, CDR2 SYGVQD, per germline (reference sequence). Trimming pared 3 bases from V and 4 bases from J, leaving 7 bases between. CDR3 protein: CASSDPGYNEQFF. Here the CDR3 DNA reads TGCGCCAGCAGTGACCCGGGTTACAATGAGCAGTTCTTC.

This rearrangement joins TRBV30 to TRBJ2-3; no clear D gene. The ends were cut back, 4 bases at V and 8 bases at J, with 13 bases in the middle. This CDR3 has 12 amino acids. Germline V gene data show CDR1 as GTSNPN and CDR2 as SVGIG (reference sequence). The CDR3 reads CAWTPGPGTQYF. For the CDR3, the DNA is TGTGCCTGGACCCCCGGCCCAGGTACGCAGTATTTT.